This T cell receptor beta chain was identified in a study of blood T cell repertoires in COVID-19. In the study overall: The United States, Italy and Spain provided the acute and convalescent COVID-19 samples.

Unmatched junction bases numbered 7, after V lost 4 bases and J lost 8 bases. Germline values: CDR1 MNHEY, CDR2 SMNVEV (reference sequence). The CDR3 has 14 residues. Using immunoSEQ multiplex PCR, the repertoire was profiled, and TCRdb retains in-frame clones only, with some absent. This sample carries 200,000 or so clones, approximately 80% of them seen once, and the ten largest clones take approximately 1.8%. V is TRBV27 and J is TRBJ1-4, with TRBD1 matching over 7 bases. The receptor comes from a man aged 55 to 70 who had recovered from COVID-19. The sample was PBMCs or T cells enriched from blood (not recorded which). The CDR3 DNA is TGTGCCAGCAGTTCACAGGGGAATTGGGAAAAACTGTTTTTT. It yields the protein CASSSQGNWEKLFF.